This is a list of T cell receptor beta chains from one sample in a study of liver allograft versus peripheral blood T cells. TCRdb redid the calling of the reads with MiXCR, one entry per CDR3 protein. The sample consists of 2,000 or so distinct CDR3 sequences, about 16% of them appearing once. The receptor set was obtained from a human patient who had a liver transplant. Certain T cells may be donor cells from the graft. Each CDR3 is given with its conserved first and last residue. A D gene is named only where the DNA matches it firmly. The size entry gives once, few, many, or a class for an expanded clone.

CDR3 length	clone size	V gene	J gene	D gene	CDR3 DNA	CDR3 protein
13	large	TRBV6-2/TRBV6-3	TRBJ1-4	-	TGTGCCAGCGCCTGGCTTGAGACCGAAAAACTGTTTTTT	CASAWLETEKLFF
16	medium-sized	TRBV6-5	TRBJ2-7	TRBD1	TGTGCCAGCAGTTACTCGGGGCCGGACAGGGGGTACGAGCAGTACTTC	CASSYSGPDRGYEQYF
14	medium-sized	TRBV6-1	TRBJ1-1	TRBD1	TGTGCCAGCAGGCACCCGGACAGGGCCTCTGAAGCTTTCTTT	CASRHPDRASEAFF
14	medium-sized	TRBV18	TRBJ1-1	-	TGTGCCAGCTCACAGGGAAAGGGGAACACTGAAGCTTTCTTT	CASSQGKGNTEAFF
14	large	TRBV7-2	TRBJ1-6	-	TGTGCCAGCAGCGCAGGGTATGGTGGTTCACCCCTCCACTTT	CASSAGYGGSPLHF
11	large	TRBV29-1	TRBJ1-1	-	TGCAGCGTTGCTCGGTACGGCGAAGCTTTCTTT	CSVARYGEAFF
14	medium-sized	TRBV12-3/TRBV12-4	TRBJ2-1	-	TGTGCCAGCAGTTCCGCCCCGCAGCAAAATGAGCAGTTCTTC	CASSSAPQQNEQFF
15	medium-sized	TRBV6-2/TRBV6-3	TRBJ1-5	-	TGTGCCAGCAGTTACGGGGGGCGCGGCAATCAGCCCCAGCATTTT	CASSYGGRGNQPQHF
16	medium-sized	TRBV12-3/TRBV12-4	TRBJ2-2	TRBD2	TGTGCCAGCAGTTTTATCACAGGCGGGGGGACCGGGGAGCTGTTTTTT	CASSFITGGGTGELFF
13	medium-sized	TRBV20-1	TRBJ1-3	-	TGCAGTGCTAGGGGGGGCGGGGGAAACACCATATATTTT	CSARGGGGNTIYF